The clone carrying this T cell receptor beta chain appeared a few times. This sample is part of a study of blood T cell repertoires in COVID-19. On the study more broadly: PBMCs, B-cell-depleted T cells, or T cells provided the cDNA or gDNA that made up the material.

In the original analysis: From reference gene primer amplification, estimates of nucleated cell counts were derived. This table comes from immunoSEQ multiplex PCR, and its TCRdb copy is limited to in-frame clones, with some not included. The D gene and trimming were derived from the DNA, and the V and J assignments and clone size from that table. The sample has over 85,000 clones, around 80% seen once. The TCR sequence derives from a man between 70 and 80 years old with acute or convalescent COVID-19. The sequencing input was peripheral blood.

CDR3 sequence: CASSQVGGRATGELFF. The CDR3 DNA is TGTGCCAGCAGCCAAGTGGGGGGGAGGGCCACCGGGGAGCTGTTTTTT. V is TRBV3-1 (or the pseudogene TRBV3-2) and J is TRBJ2-2; the match to TRBD2 covers 7 bases. The V gene end was trimmed by 1 base and the J gene end by 4 bases; junction bases not matched to a gene: 6. Germline CDR1 reads LGHDT; CDR2 reads YNNKEL (reference sequence). This CDR3 spans 16 amino acids.